The T cell receptor beta chain under discussion was sequenced for a study of OX40 agonist ivuxolimab in advanced cancers. The cohort excluded patients with autoimmune disease history or systemic immunosuppression. Sequencing used immunoSEQ multiplex PCR; TCRdb keeps in-frame clones, though not all of them. The sample has approximately 89,000 clones, approximately 91% seen once. CDR1 and CDR2 (germline): MNHEY, SVGAGI. This CDR3 comprises 14 residues. V was clipped by 0 bases and J by 8 bases, with 13 bases between them. Sequencing was performed on CD4+ or CD8+ T cells sorted from blood, taken in a trial of the OX40 agonist ivuxolimab. The rearrangement links TRBV6-5 to TRBJ1-2; D gene unclear. This receptor was taken from an adult with an advanced solid tumor such as melanoma, head and neck, liver or kidney cancer. CDR3 protein: CASSYSKEGVGYTF. The CDR3 coding sequence is TGTGCCAGCAGTTACTCGAAGGAGGGAGTGGGCTACACCTTC.